This TCR beta chain was observed in a study of OX40 agonist ivuxolimab in advanced cancers. Study background: The study gave patients intravenous ivuxolimab at 0.01 to 10 mg/kg every 2 weeks. Partial responses were seen in three patients, one with hepatocellular carcinoma and two with cutaneous melanoma. The dose-escalation cohort had hepatocellular carcinoma, melanoma, renal cell or head and neck cancer. The group had a mean age of roughly 65 years, ranged from 23 to 79, and was just under 85% male.

TCRdb's table, derived via immunoSEQ multiplex PCR, lists solely in-frame clones and lacks some. The sample records about 73,000 clones, over 75% being singletons. This CDR3 region has 13 residues. Germline loops: CDR1 SGHRS, CDR2 YFSETQ. V was pared by 7 bases and J by 3 bases, with 13 bases between. The sequence was obtained from an adult with an advanced solid tumor such as melanoma, head and neck, liver or kidney cancer. The V gene is TRBV5-1, the J gene TRBJ2-5; D gene ambiguous. This sample comprised CD4+ or CD8+ T cells sorted from blood, obtained in a trial of the OX40 agonist ivuxolimab. CDR3 nucleotides: TGCGCCAGCGGCGCGGTGGTCGAAGAGACCCAGTACTTC. It codes for CASGAVVEETQYF.